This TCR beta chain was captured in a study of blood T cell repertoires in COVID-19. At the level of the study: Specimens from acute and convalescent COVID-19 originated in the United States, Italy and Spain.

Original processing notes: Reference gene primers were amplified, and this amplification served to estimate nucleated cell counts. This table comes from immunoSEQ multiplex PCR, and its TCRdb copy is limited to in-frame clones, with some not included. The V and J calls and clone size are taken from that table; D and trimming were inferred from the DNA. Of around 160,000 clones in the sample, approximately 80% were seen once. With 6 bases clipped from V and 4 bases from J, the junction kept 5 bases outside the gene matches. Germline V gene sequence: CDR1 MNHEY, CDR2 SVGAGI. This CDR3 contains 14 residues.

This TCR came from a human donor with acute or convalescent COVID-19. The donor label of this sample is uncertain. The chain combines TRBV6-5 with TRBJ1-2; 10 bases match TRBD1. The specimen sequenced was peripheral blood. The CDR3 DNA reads TGTGCCAGCAGAGGACAGGGGGAAATCTATGGCTACACCTTC. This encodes CASRGQGEIYGYTF.